This TCR beta chain appears in the sequencing data of a study of shared clonotypes between healthy human individuals. Study findings and constraints: There were few donors, and this limited the genetic and exposure-history diversity represented. Naive subsets usually exceeded memory subsets in estimated richness. The naive CD4 repertoires of a few donors were compared, and approximately 4.5% of clonotypes were shared. An anticipated effect of sequencing depth on clonotype sharing among donors was recognized.

Trimming pared 2 bases from V and 5 bases from J, leaving 11 bases between. Looked up from germline, CDR1 is SGHVS and CDR2 is FQNEAQ. The CDR3 spans 14 residues. Some clones are missing from TCRdb's copy, which holds only in-frame ones; the method was immunoSEQ multiplex PCR. The sample lists about 2.2 million clones; 85% to 95% were seen once. The naive CD8 fraction comprised CD45RO-negative cells positively selected for CCR7 and excluded terminally differentiated effector memory CD45RA+ cells. On this clone itself: Its matching antigen is unknown.

V gene TRBV7-8 combines with J gene TRBJ2-3; D is possibly TRBD2 (5 bases). The sequence came from a man aged 18 to 30 in good health. Some clones in this sample may be carry-over from other donors' samples. Sequencing input: naive CD8+ T cells from PBMCs. CDR3 in amino acids: CASSLPRRGDTQYF. The CDR3 DNA is TGTGCCAGCAGCTTACCTCGACGGGGAGATACGCAGTATTTT.